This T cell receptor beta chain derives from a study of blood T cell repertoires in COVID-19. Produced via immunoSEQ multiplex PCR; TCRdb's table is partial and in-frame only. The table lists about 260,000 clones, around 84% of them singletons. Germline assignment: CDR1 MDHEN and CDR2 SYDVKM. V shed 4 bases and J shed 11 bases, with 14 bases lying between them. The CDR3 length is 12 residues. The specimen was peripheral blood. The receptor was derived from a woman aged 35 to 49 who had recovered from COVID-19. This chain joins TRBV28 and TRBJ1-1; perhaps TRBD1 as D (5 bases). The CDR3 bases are TGTGCCAGCAGTTCCACCTCCTCAGGGGCTTTCTTT. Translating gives CASSSTSSGAFF.